Listed below are T cell receptor beta chains from one sample, sequenced in a study of cytomegalovirus exposure and HLA in healthy donors. TCRdb's copy holds only in-frame clones and misses some; the assay was immunoSEQ multiplex PCR. The profile covers 200,000 to 250,000 clones, with roughly 89% appearing a single time and roughly 1% taken by the ten largest. The sequencing input was PBMCs. The receptors were gathered from a woman younger than 35 in good health and CMV-seronegative. Each CDR3 is given with its conserved first and last residue. D genes are given only for firm matches. Part of the rows lack a size; the others show once, few, many or a class for expanded clones.

>NA|TRBV4-1|TRBJ2-7|NA
TGCGCCAGCAGCCAAGGTCTCTACGCGGCGTCCTACGAGCAGTACTTC
CASSQGLYAASYEQYF
>TRBD2|TRBV6-1|TRBJ2-7|NA
TGTGCCAGCAGTCCGGGACTAGCGGGATCCTACGAGCAGTACTTC
CASSPGLAGSYEQYF
>TRBD2|TRBV7-6|TRBJ2-3|NA
TGTGCCAGCAGCCCCACTAGCGGGGGCCCCCCGGATTACACAGATACGCAGTATTTT
CASSPTSGGPPDYTDTQYF
>NA|TRBV18|TRBJ2-3|NA
TGTGCCAGCTCACTCACTAGAGATACGCAGTATTTT
CASSLTRDTQYF
>NA|TRBV19|TRBJ1-1|NA
TGTGCCAGTAGTACGACGGGGGGGACTGAAGCTTTCTTT
CASSTTGGTEAFF
>NA|TRBV7-2|TRBJ2-7|NA
TGTGCCAGCAGCTTAGACAGGCGAACCACCTACGAGCAGTACTTC
CASSLDRRTTYEQYF
>TRBD2|TRBV11-3|TRBJ2-5|NA
TGTGCCAGCAGCACCGGGACTAACGGGGAGACCCAGTACTTC
CASSTGTNGETQYF
>NA|TRBV5-6|TRBJ2-2|NA
TGTGCCAGCACCCCTGAGTCGGCAGGGCCCGAGACCGGGGAGCTGTTTTTT
CASTPESAGPETGELFF
>TRBD1|TRBV7-7|TRBJ2-5|NA
TGTGCCAGCAGGGTTGACAGGGGGTTTTCGAAAGAGACCCAGTACTTC
CASRVDRGFSKETQYF
>TRBD2|TRBV5-4|TRBJ2-3|once
TGTGCCAGCAGCTTGGGACTAGCGGGGGCCAAAATCACAGATACGCAGTATTTT
CASSLGLAGAKITDTQYF